These T cell receptor beta chains were read from a single sample in a study of cytomegalovirus exposure and HLA in healthy donors. This table comes from immunoSEQ multiplex PCR, and its TCRdb copy is limited to in-frame clones, with some not included. In the table there are approximately 180,000 clones, roughly four fifths of which are singletons. Sequences were obtained from PBMCs. The receptor set was obtained from a girl aged 10-17 years in good health and CMV-seropositive. The CDR3 runs from the conserved cysteine through the conserved F or W. A D gene is named only where the DNA matches it firmly. Clone size is stated in some rows and not others, as once, few, many or a class when expanded.

cdr3_length | j_call | v_call | clone_size | d_call | cdr3_nt | cdr3_aa
14 | TRBJ1-4 | TRBV6-5 | . | . | TGTGCCAGCAGTACCCGAGGGCCGCGTGAAAAACTGTTTTTT | CASSTRGPREKLFF
16 | TRBJ2-3 | TRBV6-6 | . | TRBD1 | TGTGCCAGCAGTTACCTGGACAGGGGGCGCACAGATACGCAGTATTTT | CASSYLDRGRTDTQYF
14 | TRBJ1-1 | TRBV27 | . | TRBD1 | TGTGCCAGCAGTTTACCCAGGGGGCACACTGAAGCTTTCTTT | CASSLPRGHTEAFF
14 | TRBJ2-1 | TRBV5-6 | once | TRBD1 | TGCGCCAGCAGCTTGGTGGACAGGGTGGATGAGCAGTTCTTC | CASSLVDRVDEQFF
16 | TRBJ1-3 | TRBV30 | . | . | TGTGCCTGGAGTTGGGTAGGGGGGGGAAATGGAAACACCATATATTTT | CAWSWVGGGNGNTIYF
17 | TRBJ2-1 | TRBV11-1 | . | . | TGTGCCAGCAGCTCCCCTAGGGGGGGGGCGCAGGTGGTCGAGCAGTTCTTC | CASSSPRGGAQVVEQFF
13 | TRBJ1-1 | TRBV29-1 | . | . | TGCACGGGCAGAGGGTCGGGAAACACTGAAGCTTTCTTT | CTGRGSGNTEAFF
14 | TRBJ2-5 | TRBV7-9 | . | . | TGTGCCAGCAGCTTAGTCAGGGGGGAAGAGACCCAGTACTTC | CASSLVRGEETQYF
14 | TRBJ1-1 | TRBV6-4 | . | TRBD1 | TGTGCCAGCAGCAGGGGGGTAGGGGACACTGAAGCTTTCTTT | CASSRGVGDTEAFF
18 | TRBJ1-1 | TRBV7-2 | . | TRBD1 | TGTGCCAGCAGCTTAATCTACCGGGACAGAAGTTTCTCCACTGAAGCTTTCTTT | CASSLIYRDRSFSTEAFF
15 | TRBJ1-5 | TRBV18 | . | TRBD1 | TGTGCCAGCTCACCCTCTACAGGGGGCGGACAGCCCCAGCATTTT | CASSPSTGGGQPQHF
16 | TRBJ1-2 | TRBV2 | . | . | TGTGCCAGCAGTGAAGCGCTGTCAGGGGCTGGCTATGGCTACACCTTC | CASSEALSGAGYGYTF